The present TCR beta chain was sequenced within a study of regulatory T cells in long-lasting Graves disease. V was cut by 7 bases and J by 0 bases, with 13 bases left in between. CDR1 is MDHEN and CDR2 is SYDVKM in the germline V gene. The CDR3 consists of 14 residues. Noted time point: newly diagnosed GD, antithyroid drugs for less than 3 months. RNA isolated from PBMCs was used to make the TCR library. At least ten counts were recorded for this clonotype. Sequencing libraries for TCR beta were prepared with iRepertoire HTBI primers and Arm-PCR of CDR3 regions. TCRdb fed the multiplex PCR reads into MiXCR, producing one record per CDR3 protein. The sample includes hundreds of thousands of distinct CDR3 sequences, 13% of them seen just once. The same sample was also used in a study of T cells in Graves' hyperthyroidism and ophthalmopathy.

The sample here was peripheral blood mononuclear cells (PBMCs), taken at new diagnosis, from a patient treated with antithyroid drugs. This sequence joins TRBV28 and TRBJ2-7; D perhaps matches TRBD1 (5 bases). The sequence came from a man aged 25-40 years with Graves disease. CDR3 sequence (DNA): TGTGCCAGCACCCCCGGAGACAGCTCCTACGAGCAGTACTTC. Protein product: CASTPGDSSYEQYF.